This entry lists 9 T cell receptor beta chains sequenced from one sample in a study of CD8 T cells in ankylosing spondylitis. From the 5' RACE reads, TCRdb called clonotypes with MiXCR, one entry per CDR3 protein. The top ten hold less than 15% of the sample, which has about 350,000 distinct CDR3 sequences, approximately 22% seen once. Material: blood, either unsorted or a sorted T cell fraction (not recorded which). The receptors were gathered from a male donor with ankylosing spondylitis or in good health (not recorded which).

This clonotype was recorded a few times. As DNA, the CDR3 is TGTGCCAGCAGCTTAGGGGACAGCCCAGCCTACGAGCAGTACTTC. Translation: CASSLGDSPAYEQYF. The chain is built from TRBV7-7 and TRBJ2-7, with 7 bases identical to TRBD1. V lost 1 base and J lost 2; bases outside the gene matches: 5. This CDR3 has 15 amino acids. Germline lookup yields CDR1 SSHAT and CDR2 FNYEAQ (reference sequence).

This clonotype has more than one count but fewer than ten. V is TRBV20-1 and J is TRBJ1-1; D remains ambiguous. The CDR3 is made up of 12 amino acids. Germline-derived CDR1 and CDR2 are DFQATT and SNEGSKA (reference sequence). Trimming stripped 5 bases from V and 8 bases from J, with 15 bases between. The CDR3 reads CSARPTTLEAFF. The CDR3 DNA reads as TGCAGTGCTCGCCCTACTACACTCGAAGCTTTCTTT.

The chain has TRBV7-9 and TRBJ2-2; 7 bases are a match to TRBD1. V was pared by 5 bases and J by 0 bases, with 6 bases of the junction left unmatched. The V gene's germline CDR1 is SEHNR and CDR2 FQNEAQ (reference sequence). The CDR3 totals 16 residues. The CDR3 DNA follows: TGTGCCAGCAGCGCCGACAGGGCCGCGAACACCGGGGAGCTGTTTTTT. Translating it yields CASSADRAANTGELFF.

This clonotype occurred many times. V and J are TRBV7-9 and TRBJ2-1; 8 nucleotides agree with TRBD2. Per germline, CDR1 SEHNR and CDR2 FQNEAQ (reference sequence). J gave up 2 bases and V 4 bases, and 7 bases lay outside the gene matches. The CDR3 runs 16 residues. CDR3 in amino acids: CASSSHAGGTYNEQFF. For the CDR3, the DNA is TGTGCCAGCAGCTCCCATGCGGGGGGCACCTACAATGAGCAGTTCTTC.

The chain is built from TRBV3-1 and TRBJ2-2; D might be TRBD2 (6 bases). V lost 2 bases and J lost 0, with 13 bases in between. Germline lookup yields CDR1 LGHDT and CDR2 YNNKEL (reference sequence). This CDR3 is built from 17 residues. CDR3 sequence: CASSQSFRTTNTGELFF. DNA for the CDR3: TGTGCCAGCAGCCAATCATTTCGGACTACGAACACCGGGGAGCTGTTTTTT.

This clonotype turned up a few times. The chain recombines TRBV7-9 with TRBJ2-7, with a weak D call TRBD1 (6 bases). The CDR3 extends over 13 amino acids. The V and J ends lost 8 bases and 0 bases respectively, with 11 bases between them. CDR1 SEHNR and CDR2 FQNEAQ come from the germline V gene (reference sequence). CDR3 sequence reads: CASGDMSSYEQYF. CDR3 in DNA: TGTGCCAGCGGGGACATGAGCTCCTACGAGCAGTACTTC.

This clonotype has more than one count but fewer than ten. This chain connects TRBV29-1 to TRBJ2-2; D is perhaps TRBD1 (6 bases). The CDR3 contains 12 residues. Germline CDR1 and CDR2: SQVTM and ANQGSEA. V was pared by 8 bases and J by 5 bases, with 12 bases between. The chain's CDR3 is CSTIRGTGELFF. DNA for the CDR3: TGCAGCACAATCAGGGGAACCGGGGAGCTGTTTTTT.

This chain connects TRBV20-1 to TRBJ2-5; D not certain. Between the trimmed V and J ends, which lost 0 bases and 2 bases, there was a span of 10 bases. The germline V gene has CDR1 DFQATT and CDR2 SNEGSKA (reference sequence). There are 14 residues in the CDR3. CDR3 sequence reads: CSARDEAGQETQYF. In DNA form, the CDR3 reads TGCAGTGCTAGAGATGAAGCAGGACAAGAGACCCAGTACTTC.

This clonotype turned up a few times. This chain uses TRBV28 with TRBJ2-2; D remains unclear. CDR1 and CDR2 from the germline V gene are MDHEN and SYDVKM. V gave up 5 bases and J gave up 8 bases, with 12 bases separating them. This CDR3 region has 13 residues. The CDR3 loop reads CASSQGSAGELFF. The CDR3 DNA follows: TGTGCCAGCAGTCAAGGGTCGGCAGGGGAGCTGTTTTTT.